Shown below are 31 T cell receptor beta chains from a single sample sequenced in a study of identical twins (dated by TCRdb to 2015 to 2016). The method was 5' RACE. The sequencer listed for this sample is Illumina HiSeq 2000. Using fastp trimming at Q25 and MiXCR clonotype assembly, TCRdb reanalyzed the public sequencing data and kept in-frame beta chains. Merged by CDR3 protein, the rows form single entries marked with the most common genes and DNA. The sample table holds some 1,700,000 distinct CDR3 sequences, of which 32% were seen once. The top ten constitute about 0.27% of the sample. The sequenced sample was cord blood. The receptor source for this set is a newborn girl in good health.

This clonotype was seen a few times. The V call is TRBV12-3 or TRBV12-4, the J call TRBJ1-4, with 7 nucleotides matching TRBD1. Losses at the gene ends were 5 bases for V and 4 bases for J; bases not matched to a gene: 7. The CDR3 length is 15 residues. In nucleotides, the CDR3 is TGTGCCAGCAGTCACCAGGGGGAGAGTAATGAAAAACTGTTTTTT. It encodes CASSHQGESNEKLFF.

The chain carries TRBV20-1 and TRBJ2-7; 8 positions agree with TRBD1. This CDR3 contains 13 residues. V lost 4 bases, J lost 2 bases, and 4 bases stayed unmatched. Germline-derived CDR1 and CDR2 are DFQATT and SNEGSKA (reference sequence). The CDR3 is CSATRQGTYEQYF. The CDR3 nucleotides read TGCAGTGCTACTCGACAGGGGACCTACGAGCAGTACTTC.

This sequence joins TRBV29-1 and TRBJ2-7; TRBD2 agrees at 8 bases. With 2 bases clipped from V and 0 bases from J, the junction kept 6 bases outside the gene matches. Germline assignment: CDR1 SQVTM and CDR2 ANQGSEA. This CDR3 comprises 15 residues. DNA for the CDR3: TGCAGCGTTGAACCGATAGCGGGGAGCTCCTACGAGCAGTACTTC. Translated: CSVEPIAGSSYEQYF.

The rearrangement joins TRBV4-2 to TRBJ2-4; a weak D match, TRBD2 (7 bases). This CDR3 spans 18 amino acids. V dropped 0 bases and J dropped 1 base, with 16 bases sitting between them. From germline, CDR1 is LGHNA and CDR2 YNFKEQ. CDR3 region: CASSQEKGRGWAKNIQYF. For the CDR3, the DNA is TGTGCCAGCAGCCAAGAAAAGGGGAGGGGGTGGGCCAAAAACATTCAGTACTTC.

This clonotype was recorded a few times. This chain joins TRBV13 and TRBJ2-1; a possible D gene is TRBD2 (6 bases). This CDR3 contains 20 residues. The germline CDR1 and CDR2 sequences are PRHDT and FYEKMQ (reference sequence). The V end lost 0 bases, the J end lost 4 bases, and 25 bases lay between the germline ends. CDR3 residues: CASSLGGGFRARPFYNEQFF. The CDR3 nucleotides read TGTGCCAGCAGCTTAGGGGGGGGTTTCAGGGCTCGTCCATTTTACAATGAGCAGTTCTTC.

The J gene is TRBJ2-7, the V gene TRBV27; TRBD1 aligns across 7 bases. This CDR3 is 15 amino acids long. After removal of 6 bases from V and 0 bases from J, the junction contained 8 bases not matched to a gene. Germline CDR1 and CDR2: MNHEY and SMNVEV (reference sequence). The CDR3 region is CASRRQGWSSYEQYF. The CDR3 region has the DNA TGTGCCAGCAGACGACAGGGCTGGAGCTCCTACGAGCAGTACTTC.

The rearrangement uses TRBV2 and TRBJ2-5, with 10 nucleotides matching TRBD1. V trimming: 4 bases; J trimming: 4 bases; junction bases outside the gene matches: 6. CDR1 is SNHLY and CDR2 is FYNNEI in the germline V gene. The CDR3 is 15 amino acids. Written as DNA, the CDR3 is TGTGCCAGCAGTGCGGATGGGACAGGGGTAGAGACCCAGTACTTC. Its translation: CASSADGTGVETQYF.

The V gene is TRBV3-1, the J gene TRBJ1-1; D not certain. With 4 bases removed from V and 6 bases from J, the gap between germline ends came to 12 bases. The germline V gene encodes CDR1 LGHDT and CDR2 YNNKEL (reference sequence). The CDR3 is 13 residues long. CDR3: CASSRGAPPEAFF. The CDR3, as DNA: TGTGCCAGCAGCCGAGGAGCACCCCCTGAAGCTTTCTTT.

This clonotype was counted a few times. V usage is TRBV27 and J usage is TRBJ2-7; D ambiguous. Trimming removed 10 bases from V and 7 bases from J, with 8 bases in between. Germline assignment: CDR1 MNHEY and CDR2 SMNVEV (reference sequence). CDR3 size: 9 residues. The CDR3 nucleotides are TGTGCCACCGACAATGAGCAGTACTTC. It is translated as CATDNEQYF.

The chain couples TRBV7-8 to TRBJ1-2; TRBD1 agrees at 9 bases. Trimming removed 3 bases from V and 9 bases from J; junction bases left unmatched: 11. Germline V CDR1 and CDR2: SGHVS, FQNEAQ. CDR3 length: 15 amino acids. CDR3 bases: TGTGCCAGCAGCTTCCGTCTTCGGGACAGGGCTTGCTACACCTTC. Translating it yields CASSFRLRDRACYTF.

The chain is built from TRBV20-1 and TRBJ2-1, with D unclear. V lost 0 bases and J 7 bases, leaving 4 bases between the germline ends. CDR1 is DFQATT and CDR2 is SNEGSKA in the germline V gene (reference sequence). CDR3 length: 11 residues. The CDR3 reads CSAREANEQFF. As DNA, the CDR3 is TGCAGTGCTAGAGAGGCGAATGAGCAGTTCTTC.

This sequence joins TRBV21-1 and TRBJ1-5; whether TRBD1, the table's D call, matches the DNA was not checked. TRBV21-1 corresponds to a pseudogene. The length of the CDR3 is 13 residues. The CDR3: CASPRVPNQPQHF. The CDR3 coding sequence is TGTGCCAGTCCCAGGGTCCCCAATCAGCCCCAGCATTTT.

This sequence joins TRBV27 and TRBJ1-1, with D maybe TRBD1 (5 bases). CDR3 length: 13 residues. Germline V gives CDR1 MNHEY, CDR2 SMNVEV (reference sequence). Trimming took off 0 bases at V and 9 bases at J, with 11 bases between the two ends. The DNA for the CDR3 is TGTGCCAGCAGTTTATCGGTTTACAGGCAAGCTTTCTTT. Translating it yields CASSLSVYRQAFF.

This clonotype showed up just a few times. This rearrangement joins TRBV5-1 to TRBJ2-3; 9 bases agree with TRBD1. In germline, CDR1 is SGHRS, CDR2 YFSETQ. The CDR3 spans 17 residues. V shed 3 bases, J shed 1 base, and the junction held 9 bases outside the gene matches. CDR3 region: CASSWLTGQGRTDTQYF. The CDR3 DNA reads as TGCGCCAGCAGCTGGCTAACGGGACAGGGTCGCACAGATACGCAGTATTTT. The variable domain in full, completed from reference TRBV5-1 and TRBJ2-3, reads KAGVTQTPRYLIKTRGQQVTLSCSPISGHRSVSWYQQTPGQGLQFLFEYFSETQRNKGNFPGRFSGRQFSNSRSEMNVSTLELGDSALYLCASSWLTGQGRTDTQYFGPGTRLTVL.

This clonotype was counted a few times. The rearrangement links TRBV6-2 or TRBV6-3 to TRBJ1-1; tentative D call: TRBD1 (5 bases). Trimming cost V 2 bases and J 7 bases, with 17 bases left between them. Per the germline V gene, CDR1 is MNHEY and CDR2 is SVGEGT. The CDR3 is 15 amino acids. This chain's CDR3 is CASSYPVPRDIEAFF. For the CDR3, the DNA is TGTGCCAGCAGTTACCCCGTTCCCAGGGATATTGAAGCTTTCTTT.

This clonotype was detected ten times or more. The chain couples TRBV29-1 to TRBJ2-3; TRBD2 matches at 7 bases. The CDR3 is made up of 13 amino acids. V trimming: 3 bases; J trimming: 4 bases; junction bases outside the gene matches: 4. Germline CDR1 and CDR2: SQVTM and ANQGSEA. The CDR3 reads CSVERTRADTQYF. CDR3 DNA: TGCAGCGTTGAGCGGACTAGGGCAGATACGCAGTATTTT.

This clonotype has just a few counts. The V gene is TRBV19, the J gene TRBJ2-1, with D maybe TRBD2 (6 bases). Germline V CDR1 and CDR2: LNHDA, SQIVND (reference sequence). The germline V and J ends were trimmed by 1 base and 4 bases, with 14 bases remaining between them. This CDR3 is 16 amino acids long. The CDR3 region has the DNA TGTGCCAGTAGTATAGGGTTGGGACTCCTGTACAATGAGCAGTTCTTC. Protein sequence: CASSIGLGLLYNEQFF.

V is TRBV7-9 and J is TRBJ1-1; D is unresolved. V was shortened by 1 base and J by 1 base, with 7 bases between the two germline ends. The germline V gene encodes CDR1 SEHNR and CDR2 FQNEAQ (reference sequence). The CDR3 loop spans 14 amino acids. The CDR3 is CASSLVDPNTEAFF. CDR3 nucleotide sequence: TGTGCCAGCAGCTTAGTCGACCCGAACACTGAAGCTTTCTTT.

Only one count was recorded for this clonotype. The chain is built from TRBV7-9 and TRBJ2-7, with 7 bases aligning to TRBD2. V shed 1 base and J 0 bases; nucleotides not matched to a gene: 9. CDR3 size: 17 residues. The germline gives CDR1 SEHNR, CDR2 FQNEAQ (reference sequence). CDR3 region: CASSLVSWRGSSYEQYF. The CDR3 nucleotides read TGTGCCAGCAGCTTAGTAAGTTGGCGGGGGAGCTCCTACGAGCAGTACTTC.

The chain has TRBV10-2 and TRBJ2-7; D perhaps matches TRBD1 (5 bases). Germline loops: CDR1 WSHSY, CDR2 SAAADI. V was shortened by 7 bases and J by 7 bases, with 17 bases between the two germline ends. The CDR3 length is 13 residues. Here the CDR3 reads CASTPGARDEQYF. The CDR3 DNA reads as TGCGCCAGCACCCCTGGGGCCAGGGATGAGCAGTACTTC.

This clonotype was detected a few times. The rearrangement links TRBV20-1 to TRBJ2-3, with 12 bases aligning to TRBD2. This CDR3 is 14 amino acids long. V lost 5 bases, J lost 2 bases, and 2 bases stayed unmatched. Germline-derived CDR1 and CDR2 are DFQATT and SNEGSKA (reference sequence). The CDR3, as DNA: TGCAGTGCTGGACTAGCGGGGACCACAGATACGCAGTATTTT. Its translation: CSAGLAGTTDTQYF.

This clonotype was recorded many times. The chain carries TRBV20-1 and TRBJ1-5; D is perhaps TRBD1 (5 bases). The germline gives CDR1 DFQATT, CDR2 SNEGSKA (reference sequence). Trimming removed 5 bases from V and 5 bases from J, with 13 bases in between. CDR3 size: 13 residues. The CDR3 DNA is TGCAGTGCTGGACGGGGCGGGGATCAGCCCCAGCATTTT. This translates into CSAGRGGDQPQHF.

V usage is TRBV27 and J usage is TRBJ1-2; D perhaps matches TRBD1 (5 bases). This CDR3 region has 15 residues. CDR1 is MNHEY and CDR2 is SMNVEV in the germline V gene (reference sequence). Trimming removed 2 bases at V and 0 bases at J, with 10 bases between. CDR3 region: CASSLRGAPNYGYTF. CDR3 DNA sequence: TGTGCCAGCAGTTTAAGAGGGGCCCCTAACTATGGCTACACCTTC.

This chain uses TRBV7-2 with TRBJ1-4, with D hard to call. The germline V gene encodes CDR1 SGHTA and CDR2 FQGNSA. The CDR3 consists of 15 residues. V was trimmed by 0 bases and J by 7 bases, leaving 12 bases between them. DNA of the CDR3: TGTGCCAGCAGCTTAGCCTCCAGCCGGACTGAAAAACTGTTTTTT. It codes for CASSLASSRTEKLFF.

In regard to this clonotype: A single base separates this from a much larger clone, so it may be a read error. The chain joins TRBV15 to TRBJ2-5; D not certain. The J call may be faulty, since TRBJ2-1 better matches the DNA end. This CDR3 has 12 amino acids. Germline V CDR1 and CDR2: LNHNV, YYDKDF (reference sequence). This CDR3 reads CATSRDRETQFF. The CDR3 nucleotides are TGTGCCACCAGCAGAGATCGAGAGACCCAGTTCTTC.

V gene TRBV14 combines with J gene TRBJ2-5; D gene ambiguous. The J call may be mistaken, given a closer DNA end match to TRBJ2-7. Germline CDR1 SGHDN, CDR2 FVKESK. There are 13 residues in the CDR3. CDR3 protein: CASSQGRHGEQYF. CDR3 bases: TGTGCCAGCAGCCAAGGTAGGCACGGCGAGCAGTACTTC.

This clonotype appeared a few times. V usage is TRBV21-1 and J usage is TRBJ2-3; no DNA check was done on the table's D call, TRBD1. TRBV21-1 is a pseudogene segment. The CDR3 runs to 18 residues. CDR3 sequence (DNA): TGTGCCAGCAGCAAAGTTAGAACAGGTCTCTCTAGCACAGATACGCAGTATTTT. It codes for CASSKVRTGLSSTDTQYF.

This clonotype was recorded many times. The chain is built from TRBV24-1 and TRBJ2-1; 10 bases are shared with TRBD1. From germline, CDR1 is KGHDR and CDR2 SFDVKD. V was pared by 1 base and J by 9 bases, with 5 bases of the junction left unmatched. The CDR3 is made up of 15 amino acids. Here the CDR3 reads CATSDFRDRGFEQFF. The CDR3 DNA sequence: TGTGCCACCAGTGATTTTCGGGACAGGGGTTTTGAGCAGTTCTTC.

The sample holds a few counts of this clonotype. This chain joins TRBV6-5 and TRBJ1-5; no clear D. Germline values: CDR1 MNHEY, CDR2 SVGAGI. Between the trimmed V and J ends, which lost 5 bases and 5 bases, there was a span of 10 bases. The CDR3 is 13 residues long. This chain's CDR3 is CASSNQKDQPQHF. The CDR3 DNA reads TGTGCCAGCAGTAATCAAAAGGATCAGCCCCAGCATTTT.

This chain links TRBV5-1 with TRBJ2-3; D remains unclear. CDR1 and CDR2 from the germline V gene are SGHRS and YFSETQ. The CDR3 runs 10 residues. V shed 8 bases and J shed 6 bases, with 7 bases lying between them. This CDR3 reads CARMVDTQYF. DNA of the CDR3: TGCGCCAGGATGGTGGATACGCAGTATTTT.

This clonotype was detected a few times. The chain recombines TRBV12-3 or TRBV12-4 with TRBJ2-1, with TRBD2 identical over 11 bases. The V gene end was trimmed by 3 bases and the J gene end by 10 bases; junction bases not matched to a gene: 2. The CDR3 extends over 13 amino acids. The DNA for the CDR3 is TGTGCCAGCAGTTTTAGACTAGCGGGGGAGCAGTTCTTC. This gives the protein CASSFRLAGEQFF.